Sequencing of this T cell receptor beta chain was carried out in a study of blood T cell repertoires in COVID-19. Overall study context: There were acute and convalescent COVID-19 samples, and they came from the United States, Italy and Spain. T cells, B-cell-depleted T cells, or PBMCs supplied cDNA or gDNA.

This CDR3 is 17 amino acids long. V trimming: 5 bases; J trimming: 7 bases; junction bases outside the gene matches: 12. Looked up from germline, CDR1 is MDHEN and CDR2 is SYDVKM. The sample holds one count of this clone. The authors' processing: Reference gene primers were amplified, and this amplification served to estimate nucleated cell counts. The protocol was immunoSEQ multiplex PCR, while the TCRdb copy is restricted to in-frame clones and leaves out a portion. V, J and clone size derive from that table, while D and trimming were established from the DNA sequence. This sample yields some 190,000 clones, of which about 88% are seen a single time; around 1.2% belongs to the top ten.

This sequence joins TRBV28 and TRBJ1-4; 11 nucleotides line up with TRBD1. Sequenced sample: peripheral blood. This receptor was identified in a man between 25 and 39 years old with acute or convalescent COVID-19. The DNA for the CDR3 is TGTGCCAGCAGTCCGGACAGGGGGCAGAGGAATAGTGAAAAACTGTTTTTT. Translation: CASSPDRGQRNSEKLFF.